The clone carrying this T cell receptor beta chain came up a few times. Antigen unknown. These data belong to a study of vaccination and CD4 T cells after COVID-19. Germline loops: CDR1 MNHEY, CDR2 SMNVEV (reference sequence). Trimming at V came to 5 bases and at J to 4 bases, leaving 8 bases not matched to a gene. This CDR3 is 15 amino acids long. CD4+ T cells that had been cultured provided DNA sequenced with the Oncomine TCR Beta short-read assay. CD4+ T cells were cultured, and genomic DNA was extracted from them. TCRdb itself ran the PCR reads through MiXCR, one entry per CDR3 protein. The table records roughly 10,000 distinct CDR3 sequences, less than 40% of them present only once. The treatment denotes: roughly nine-day PBMC culture with coronavirus spike peptide pools or control peptides (ViraFEST assay). Gathered ahead of the COVID-19 pandemic (2011-2018) were the CD4+ T cells of the unexposed donor. ViraFEST expanded antigen-specific T cells with peptide pools, then sequenced TCRs.

The receptor comes from a human donor in good health. The rearrangement uses TRBV27 and TRBJ2-7, with 10 bases fitting TRBD2. Sequenced sample: CD4+ T cells from blood, cultured in vitro. The CDR3 coding sequence is TGTGCCAGCAGTCTAGGGAGCGGGAGGGTGTACGAGCAGTACTTC. Its translation: CASSLGSGRVYEQYF.